The clone carrying this TCR beta chain was seen a handful of times. TCR beta cDNA was made from approximately 500 ng total RNA with a constant-region primer. Slightly modified ARM-PCR with three nested multiplex PCR rounds yielded TCR beta libraries. TRBV1-TRBV30 forward and Cbeta reverse primers drove the first two roughly 9-cycle rounds. A single record per CDR3 protein comes from TCRdb applying MiXCR to the multiplex PCR reads. The table shows under 90,000 distinct CDR3 sequences, with around 70% occurring only once. These data belong to a study of tumor-infiltrating lymphocytes in primary liver carcinoma. The CDR3 runs 13 residues. Germline V lookup: CDR1 SQVTM, CDR2 ANQGSEA. DNA and RNA were both co-extracted from approximately 20-30 mg of bulk tissue that had not been sorted. No patient had received treatment, and all had chronic HBV infection. The proportion of viable tumor cells exceeded 80% in every tumor sample.

Sequences were obtained from liver tumor tissue from sampling region 1. Subset of the sample: tumor region T1, superior pole. The rearrangement joins TRBV29-1 to TRBJ1-1; D might be TRBD1 (5 bases). The clonotype was recovered from a man aged 35 to 55 with primary liver carcinoma and hepatitis B virus infection. The CDR3 region has the DNA TGCAGTGTTCTACAGGCCCTGAACACTGAAGCTTTCTTT. It specifies CSVLQALNTEAFF.